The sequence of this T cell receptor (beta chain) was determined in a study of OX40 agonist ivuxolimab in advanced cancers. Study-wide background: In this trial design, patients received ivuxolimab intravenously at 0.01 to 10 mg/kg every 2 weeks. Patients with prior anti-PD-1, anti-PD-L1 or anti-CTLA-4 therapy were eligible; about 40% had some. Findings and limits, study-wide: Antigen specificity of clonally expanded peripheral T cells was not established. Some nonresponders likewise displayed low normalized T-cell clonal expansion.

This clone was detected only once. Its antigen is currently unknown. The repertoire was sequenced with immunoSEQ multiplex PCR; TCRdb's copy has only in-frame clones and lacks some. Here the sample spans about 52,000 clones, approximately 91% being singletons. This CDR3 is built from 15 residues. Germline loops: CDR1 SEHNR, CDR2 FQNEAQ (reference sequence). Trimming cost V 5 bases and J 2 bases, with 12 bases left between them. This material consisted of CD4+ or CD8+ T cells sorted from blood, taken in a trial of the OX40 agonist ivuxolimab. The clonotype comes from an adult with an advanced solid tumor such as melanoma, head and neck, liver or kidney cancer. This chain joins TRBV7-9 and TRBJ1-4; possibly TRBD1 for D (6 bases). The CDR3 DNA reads TGTGCCAGCAGCCCATCCCAGGGGACTAATGAAAAACTGTTTTTT. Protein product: CASSPSQGTNEKLFF.